This T cell receptor beta chain is drawn from a study of PD-L1 blockade in urothelial cancer. Study-wide background: Males with bladder-origin urothelial cancer constituted about nine tenths of the roughly 29 patients. Analyses were performed on blood at 3 weeks after treatment start (the second dose) and at 6 weeks.

Measured with immunoSEQ multiplex PCR; TCRdb has only the in-frame clones, and not every one. The sample holds 45,000 to 55,000 clones, approximately 85% seen once. Germline CDR1 and CDR2: MDHEN and SYDVKM. V lost 5 bases, J lost 2 bases, and 10 bases stayed unmatched. The CDR3 loop spans 16 amino acids. Documented time point: pretreatment peripheral blood. J is TRBJ2-7 and V is TRBV28, with 9 bases that match TRBD1. The sample here was PBMCs, taken around atezolizumab (anti-PD-L1) treatment. This clonotype was obtained from a man between 70 and 80 years old with urothelial cancer. For the CDR3, the DNA is TGTGCCAGCAGTCCCGGACAGGGGTTGCTAACCTACGAGCAGTACTTC. Translating it yields CASSPGQGLLTYEQYF.